The clone carrying this T cell receptor beta chain has only one observation. Its specificity is not known. This sample stems from a study of cytomegalovirus exposure and HLA in healthy donors. Study outcomes and limitations: The study designated fewer than 200 TCR beta chains cytomegalovirus-associated. Researchers reported that a few CMV-associated chains were confirmed in vitro as CMV antigen-specific.

The donors were members of the roughly 120-subject validation cohort (separate from the approximately 670-subject first cohort). Assay used: immunoSEQ multiplex PCR; TCRdb lists only in-frame clones, some missing. The sample gives 110,000 or so clones, 70% to 90% of which show up once; 4% is in the top ten. The material sequenced was PBMCs. This TCR was sampled from a woman under 30 in good health and CMV-seropositive.

The CDR3 DNA sequence: TGTGCCAGCAGTGAATGGGGGACAGAGGATGAAGCTTTCTTT. Its translation: CASSEWGTEDEAFF. V and J are TRBV6-1 and TRBJ1-1; 7 nucleotides align to TRBD1. V dropped 2 bases and J dropped 7; count of bases not matched to a gene: 7. CDR3 length: 14 amino acids. Germline values: CDR1 MNHNS, CDR2 SASEGT.